The T cell receptor beta chain under discussion was sequenced for a study of human T cells and chemical hapten exposure. Study-wide findings and caveats: TCRs at high frequency, those above 1 in 1000, did not change with DPC sensitization.

The V gene's germline CDR1 is SGHAT and CDR2 FQNNGV. The J segment lost 7 bases and the V segment lost 10 bases, leaving 14 bases of the junction unmatched. The CDR3 consists of 15 residues. Library construction involved attaching unique molecular identifiers to individual cDNA molecules, which allowed quantitative, reproducible TCR counting. TCRdb independently ran MiXCR on the RACE reads; one entry per CDR3 protein. The data show about 110,000 distinct CDR3 sequences, with roughly a tenth seen just once and over 3% held by the top ten. Noted time point: patch test 2, 6 weeks after DPC sensitization. Regarding treatment: therapeutic diphenylcyclopropenone sensitization with weekly scalp DPC. Prior to application of each patch test, blood was drawn. Donors were 18 to 70-year-old alopecia patients suitable for DPC. A few counts support this clonotype. Antigen: not known.

The TCR was taken from a woman aged 40 to 55 with alopecia areata. Some clones in this sample may be carry-over from other donors' samples. The source material was whole blood, sampled in connection with sensitization to the hapten diphenylcyclopropenone (DPC). The V gene is TRBV11-2, the J gene TRBJ1-4; 8 nucleotides match TRBD1. CDR3 DNA sequence: TGTGCCAACAGACGGAACCAGGGGGCTGGTGAAAAACTGTTTTTT. This codes for CANRRNQGAGEKLFF.